Each of the 6 T cell receptor beta chains below was sequenced from the same sample in a study of OX40 agonist ivuxolimab in advanced cancers. The repertoire was sequenced with immunoSEQ multiplex PCR; TCRdb's copy has only in-frame clones and lacks some. The sample holds roughly 56,000 clones; 80% to 90% are singletons and the top ten take about 0.8%. The sample in question was CD4+ or CD8+ T cells sorted from blood, obtained in a trial of the OX40 agonist ivuxolimab. Source of these receptors: an adult with an advanced solid tumor such as melanoma, head and neck, liver or kidney cancer.

In its sample, this clone was seen once. This rearrangement joins TRBV27 to TRBJ1-6; no firm D call. The germline V gene encodes CDR1 MNHEY and CDR2 SMNVEV (reference sequence). V lost 7 bases to trimming and J lost 0 bases, with 10 bases between them. The CDR3 is 15 residues long. The CDR3 sequence: CASNLGFSYNSPLHF. The CDR3 DNA is TGTGCCAGCAACTTGGGCTTCTCCTATAATTCACCCCTCCACTTT.

This clone was found a few times. The chain uses TRBV29-1 and TRBJ1-2; TRBD1 agrees at 9 bases. The CDR3 is 12 residues long. Germline lookup yields CDR1 SQVTM and CDR2 ANQGSEA. The V and J ends lost 6 bases and 3 bases, in that order; junction bases with no gene match: 2. The CDR3 region is CSVRDRDYGYTF. DNA for the CDR3: TGCAGCGTACGGGACAGGGACTATGGCTACACCTTC.

The chain carries TRBV5-4 and TRBJ1-5, with no clear D. Looked up from germline, CDR1 is SGHNT and CDR2 is YYREEE (reference sequence). This CDR3 has 13 residues. Trimming took 4 bases from V and 5 from J, leaving 10 bases between them. The CDR3 DNA reads TGTGCCAGCAGCCCCGGGAGCGATCAGCCCCAGCATTTT. Translated: CASSPGSDQPQHF.

The V gene is TRBV4-2, the J gene TRBJ2-7; D might be TRBD1 or TRBD2, each matching 5 bases. The CDR3 totals 16 residues. The V end lost 3 bases, the J end lost 2 bases, and 17 bases lay between the germline ends. CDR1 is LGHNA and CDR2 is YNFKEQ in the germline V gene. The CDR3 sequence is CASSHLGPGRTYEQYF. The DNA for the CDR3 is TGTGCCAGCAGCCATTTGGGGCCGGGGAGAACCTACGAGCAGTACTTC.

This rearrangement joins TRBV20-1 to TRBJ2-1; tentatively, D is TRBD1 (5 bases). There are 11 residues in the CDR3. The ends were cut back, 5 bases at V and 7 bases at J, with 9 bases in the middle. Germline V gives CDR1 DFQATT, CDR2 SNEGSKA (reference sequence). In DNA, the CDR3 is TGCAGTGCTGGGGCGGTTAATGAGCAGTTCTTC. Translated, it gives CSAGAVNEQFF.

The chain couples TRBV5-6 to TRBJ2-1, with D hard to call. This CDR3 has 14 residues. Germline CDR1 is SGHDT and CDR2 is YYEEEE. The V end was cut by 2 bases, the J end by 5 bases, with 11 bases between. Here the CDR3 DNA reads TGTGCCAGCAGCTTTGTGTCAGCAAACAATGAGCAGTTCTTC. It codes for CASSFVSANNEQFF.